What follows are 10 T cell receptor beta chains derived from one specimen sequenced in a study of cytomegalovirus exposure and HLA in healthy donors. Researchers ran the PCR with 60 Vbeta and 13 Jbeta primers. The method was immunoSEQ multiplex PCR; TCRdb's version includes in-frame clones alone and lacks a portion of them. The sample has about 150,000 clones, just under 85% seen once. The sequenced material came from PBMCs. Receptors originate from a girl between 10 and 17 years old in good health and CMV-seropositive.

The chain joins TRBV5-4 to TRBJ2-3; TRBD1 agrees at 7 bases. J lost 4 bases, V lost 4 bases, and 9 bases had no gene match. Germline loops: CDR1 SGHNT, CDR2 YYREEE (reference sequence). This CDR3 region has 15 residues. The CDR3 here is CASSPGTALSDTQYF. As DNA, the CDR3 is TGTGCCAGCAGCCCGGGGACAGCCCTCTCAGATACGCAGTATTTT.

The CDR3 protein is CASSELRTGFSPLHF. The DNA of the CDR3 is TGTGCCAGCAGTGAATTGAGGACAGGGTTTTCACCCCTCCACTTT. The chain couples TRBV6-1 to TRBJ1-6, with 8 bases identical to TRBD1. With V trimmed by 2 bases and J by 9 bases, 6 bases remained unmatched. This CDR3 spans 15 amino acids. CDR1 and CDR2 (germline): MNHNS, SASEGT.

The chain uses TRBV19 and TRBJ1-2; 11 bases are a match to TRBD1. Germline V gene lookup returns CDR1 LNHDA and CDR2 SQIVND (reference sequence). V was pared by 6 bases and J by 0 bases, with 3 bases of the junction left unmatched. The CDR3 contains 15 residues. CDR3 coding DNA: TGTGCCAGTAGCTCGGACAGGGGGCCTAACTATGGCTACACCTTC. This gives the protein CASSSDRGPNYGYTF.

This sequence joins TRBV6-5 and TRBJ2-7; TRBD1 matches 7 bases. Germline CDR1 is MNHEY and CDR2 is SVGAGI. The CDR3 has 16 amino acids. The ends lost 4 bases at V and 5 bases at J; junction bases unmatched: 14. CDR3 nucleotide sequence: TGTGCCAGCAGTTTGGCCAGGGGGTTTGAAGGAAACGAGCAGTACTTC. Translating it yields CASSLARGFEGNEQYF.

This chain links TRBV4-1 with TRBJ1-1; D unclear. This CDR3 region has 18 residues. The V gene lost 4 bases and the J gene lost 8 bases, with 29 bases spanning the gap. CDR1 is MGHRA, CDR2 YSYEKL, per germline. CDR3 bases: TGCGCCAGCAGCCGAACGGACTTTTTATCTCCGGGCCCTCAAGAAGCTTTCTTT. It is translated as CASSRTDFLSPGPQEAFF.

The chain uses TRBV7-9 and TRBJ1-2, with D perhaps TRBD1 (5 bases). The CDR3 is 15 residues long. From germline, CDR1 is SEHNR and CDR2 FQNEAQ (reference sequence). Trimming left V 1 base short and J 5 bases short, with 14 bases between. CDR3 DNA sequence: TGTGCCAGCAGCTTAGGACAGACCATAGGGTATGGCTACACCTTC. This translates into CASSLGQTIGYGYTF. The whole variable domain, remainder taken from reference TRBV7-9 and TRBJ1-2, is DTGVSQNPRHKITKRGQNVTFRCDPISEHNRLYWYRQTLGQGPEFLTYFQNEAQLEKSRLLSDRFSAERPKGSFSTLEIQRTEQGDSAMYLCASSLGQTIGYGYTFGSGTRLTVV.

The chain has TRBV5-8 and TRBJ2-3; D not resolved. The germline gives CDR1 SGHTS, CDR2 YDEGEE. CDR3 size: 11 residues. Deletions cut 6 bases from V and 6 bases from J, with 8 bases between. The CDR3 DNA reads as TGTGCCAGCACCCCGAGGGATACGCAGTATTTT. The encoded protein is CASTPRDTQYF. Together with reference TRBV5-8 and TRBJ2-3, the CDR3 gives the full variable domain: EAGVTQSPTHLIKTRGQQATLRCSPISGHTSVYWYQQALGLGLQFLLWYDEGEERNRGNFPPRFSGRQFPNYSSELNVNALELEDSALYLCASTPRDTQYFGPGTRLTVL.

The chain is built from TRBV7-9 and TRBJ1-1; D gene uncertain. V was clipped by 0 bases and J by 8 bases, with 13 bases between them. Germline V gene sequence: CDR1 SEHNR, CDR2 FQNEAQ (reference sequence). The length of the CDR3 is 14 residues. The CDR3 DNA reads TGTGCCAGCAGCTTAGCTTTAGGAGGGAGGGAAGCTTTCTTT. Protein sequence: CASSLALGGREAFF.

The chain links TRBV5-1 to TRBJ2-4; D gene unclear. Trimming pared 3 bases from V and 1 base from J, leaving 11 bases between. The V gene's germline CDR1 is SGHRS and CDR2 YFSETQ. The CDR3 is 15 amino acids. The CDR3 loop reads CASSYETEAKNIQYF. For the CDR3, the DNA is TGCGCCAGCAGCTACGAAACGGAGGCCAAAAACATTCAGTACTTC.

V and J are TRBV11-2 and TRBJ2-7; 9 nucleotides align to TRBD1. Trimming removed 8 bases from V and 6 bases from J; junction bases left unmatched: 8. The CDR3 covers 13 residues. The V gene's germline CDR1 is SGHAT and CDR2 FQNNGV. CDR3 in DNA: TGTGCCAGCGGGCGGGACAGGGAGGCCGAGCAGTACTTC. Translation: CASGRDREAEQYF.